The present T cell receptor beta chain was sequenced within a study of T cell changes during pregnancy in multiple sclerosis. Per the germline V gene, CDR1 is MGHRA and CDR2 is YSYEKL. V lost 3 bases, J lost 8 bases, and 10 bases stayed unmatched. CDR3 length equals 16 residues. Data came from immunoSEQ multiplex PCR; TCRdb stores just in-frame clones and leaves some out. The sample contains roughly 41,000 clones, around 89% of which appear only once. V is TRBV4-1 and J is TRBJ1-4; TRBD1 matches 9 bases. The sequence derives from a female donor with multiple sclerosis, enrolled in a pregnancy study. Sequences were derived from CD4+ T cells from peripheral blood mononuclear cells, sampled in the first trimester of pregnancy. CDR3: CASSHDRGYGDEKLFF. CDR3 in DNA: TGCGCCAGCAGCCATGACAGGGGGTATGGCGACGAAAAACTGTTTTTT.